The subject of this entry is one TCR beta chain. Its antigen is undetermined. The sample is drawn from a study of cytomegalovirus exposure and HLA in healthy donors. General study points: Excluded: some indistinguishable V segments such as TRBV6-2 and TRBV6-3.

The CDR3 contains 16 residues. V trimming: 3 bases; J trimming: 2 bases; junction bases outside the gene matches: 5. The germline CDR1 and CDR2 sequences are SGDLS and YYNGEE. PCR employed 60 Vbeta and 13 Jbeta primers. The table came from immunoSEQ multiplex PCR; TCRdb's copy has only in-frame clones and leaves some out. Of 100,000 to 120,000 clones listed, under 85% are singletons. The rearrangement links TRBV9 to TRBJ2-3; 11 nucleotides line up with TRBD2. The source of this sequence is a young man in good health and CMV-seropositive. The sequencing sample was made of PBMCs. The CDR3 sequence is CASSEIAGGPTDTQYF. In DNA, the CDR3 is TGTGCCAGCAGCGAGATAGCGGGGGGGCCCACAGATACGCAGTATTTT. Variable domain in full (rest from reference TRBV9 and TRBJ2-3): DSGVTQTPKHLITATGQRVTLRCSPRSGDLSVYWYQQSLDQGLQFLIQYYNGEERAKGNILERFSAQQFPDLHSELNLSSLELGDSALYFCASSEIAGGPTDTQYFGPGTRLTVL.